Included here is one TCR beta chain sequence, with context. Original data processing: Reference gene primer amplification gave estimated nucleated cell counts. Produced via immunoSEQ multiplex PCR; TCRdb's table is partial and in-frame only. From that table come the V and J calls and clone size; the DNA was used to work out D and trimming. The table lists about 100,000 clones, roughly 80% of them singletons. Unmatched junction bases numbered 12, after V lost 7 bases and J lost 6 bases. This CDR3 comprises 15 residues. Germline CDR1 is SNHLY and CDR2 is FYNNEI. This sample stems from a study of blood T cell repertoires in COVID-19. On the study more broadly: The United States, Italy and Spain provided the acute and convalescent COVID-19 samples.

The source material was peripheral blood. V gene TRBV2 combines with J gene TRBJ2-7; 10 bases agree with TRBD2. The receptor was isolated from a man between 60 and 75 years old with active or convalescent COVID-19. The chain's CDR3 is CASTRLAGDLGEQYF. The CDR3 bases are TGTGCCAGCACCCGTCTAGCGGGAGATCTGGGCGAGCAGTACTTC.